Given below is one T cell receptor beta chain in context. Its antigen is currently not known. One base away there is no much larger clone; base qualities are not given. The CDR3 regions of human TCRbeta chains were subjected to immunosequencing. As for how the authors treated the data: Repertoire TCRs were checked for matches against a reference library of SARS-CoV-2-specific TCRs that had been generated using the MIRA antigen-specificity platform. Breadth was defined as the fraction of unique TCRs that were SARS-CoV-2-associated, and depth was defined as the fraction of total T cells that were SARS-CoV-2-associated. Using the MIRA data, each spike-specific TCR was assigned both to the spike region to which the TCR was reactive and to a CD4 or CD8 class. Log10-transformed breadth and depth values were compared by one-way ANOVA with Sidak's multiple comparisons tests. This immuneACCESS table, as held by TCRdb, lists in-frame sequences with V and J called but not all clones. Of the missing ones, under half trace to an unresolved V gene in checked studies; the others have no known cause. The DNA was the basis for D and trimming; V, J and clone size are from that table. The table for this sample lists fewer than 150,000 clones; roughly nine tenths of them were counted only once. The ten largest clones add up to about 3.4% of the sample.

This record comes from a study of T cell responses to AZD1222 COVID-19 vaccine (TCRdb year 2021). Study-wide context: AZD1222 recipients whose second dose came at about 4 weeks and those whose second dose came at about 12 weeks were combined into one group, since spike-specific TCR depth and breadth did not differ between the two schedules. Enrollment into the trials was organized by age into subgroups of 18-55, 56-69 and 70-plus years, and those subgroups contained about 160, 30 and 59 TCR-sequenced participants, respectively. TCR sequencing covered roughly 230 trial participants: 200 to 220 given two doses of AZD1222 and approximately 25 given two doses of MenACWY control vaccine. The research as a whole found: Participants were mostly white British and included more females than males, and it was suggested by the authors that clonal diversity may have been underestimated. Conclusions about previously exposed vaccinees are limited because only six or seven AZD1222 recipients were SARS-CoV-2 seropositive at baseline. Because no day 14 peak-response samples were available, the repertoires could be characterized only after the peak T cell response. Epitopes outside the regions mutated in the B.1.351 and B.1.1.7 variants were reportedly recognized by nearly half of the unique spike-specific TCRs. The 56-69-year group was small, and its depth increase did not reach significance, likely because of low power. After two AZD1222 doses, spike-specific TCR breadth and depth were significantly higher than at day 0 and than in MenACWY recipients. Vaccine-associated CD4 TCRs spanned the whole spike protein, with dominant responses in regions 160-218 and 743-854.

Per the publication, the time point label means: baseline before first vaccination. Samples from vaccinated people were obtained from the UK trials COV001 and COV002, which included a single-blind randomized controlled phase 2/3 trial of AZD1222 (ChAdOx1 nCoV-19) in healthy adults. Trial participant PBMC samples were collected at day 0 and day 28 after the second dose for TCRbeta chain sequencing. The CDR3 has 13 amino acids, counting the end cysteine and phenylalanine. CDR3 DNA is the only sequence kept; it has 39 bases, read in frame from the first base. Here V drops 4 bases and J drops 6 bases, and the junction holds 7 bases not matched to any gene. Reading the germline V gene (reference sequence) gives CDR1 SGHKS and CDR2 YYEKEE.

The sequence was collected from an adult in good health. The sample was peripheral blood, taken on day 0 of AZD1222 vaccination. This chain is built from TRBV5-5 and TRBJ2-7; TRBD1 agrees with 7 junctional bases. This receptor carries the CDR3 CASSVTGAAEQYF. The bases are TGTGCCAGCAGCGTAACAGGGGCCGCCGAGCAGTACTTC.